Listed here are 4 T cell receptor beta chains from one sample, sequenced in a study of T cells in Graves' hyperthyroidism and ophthalmopathy. It was RNA transcripts that yielded the amplified TCR beta CDR3 regions. HTBI primers were used for first-round RT-PCR of the TCR CDR3. TCRdb reanalysed the multiplex PCR reads using MiXCR and keeps one entry per CDR3 protein. The sample holds fewer than 900,000 distinct CDR3 sequences, about a sixth seen once. Sequencing was carried out using blood. The source is a man between 18 and 29 years old with Graves' hyperthyroidism.

In this sample, this clonotype turned up many times. The CDR3 loop is CASRNRGETQYF. As DNA, the CDR3 is TGTGCCAGCAGGAACAGGGGAGAGACCCAGTACTTC. The chain couples TRBV2 to TRBJ2-5; TRBD1 matches at 7 bases. The germline V gene encodes CDR1 SNHLY and CDR2 FYNNEI. The trim removed 6 bases at V and 4 bases at J, leaving 2 bases unmatched. The length of the CDR3 is 12 residues.

The chain combines TRBV30 with TRBJ2-1; maybe TRBD1 (5 bases). Germline V gene lookup returns CDR1 GTSNPN and CDR2 SVGIG (reference sequence). The CDR3 contains 11 residues. The CDR3 DNA follows: TGTGGGGGCGAAGCTTCCCCTCGAACGTTCTTC. Its protein product is CGGEASPRTFF. Supplemented by reference TRBV30 and TRBJ2-1, the full variable domain reads SQTIHQWPATLVQPVGSPLSLECTVEGTSNPNLYWYRQAAGRGLQLLFYSVGIGQISSEVPQNLSASRPQDRQFILSSKKLLLSDSGFYLCGGEASPRTFFGPGTRLTVL.

This clonotype was picked up many times. The chain employs TRBV6-2 or TRBV6-3 and TRBJ2-3; TRBD1 is a possible D gene (6 bases). The CDR3 has 15 amino acids. Trimming pared 4 bases from V and 1 base from J, leaving 12 bases between. Germline V gene lookup returns CDR1 MNHEY and CDR2 SVGEGT. CDR3 protein: CASSSWGLGTDTQYF. CDR3 sequence (DNA): TGTGCCAGCAGTTCATGGGGGCTCGGCACAGATACGCAGTATTTT.

This clonotype was counted many times. V is TRBV18 and J is TRBJ2-1; TRBD2 matches 16 bases. The V gene end was trimmed by 0 bases and the J gene end by 8 bases; junction bases not matched to a gene: 1. CDR1 and CDR2 from the germline V gene are KGHSH and LQKENI. The CDR3 is 16 amino acids. As DNA, the CDR3 is TGTGCCAGCTCACCACCGGGACTAGCGGGAGGGGATGAGCAGTTCTTC. Translating it yields CASSPPGLAGGDEQFF.